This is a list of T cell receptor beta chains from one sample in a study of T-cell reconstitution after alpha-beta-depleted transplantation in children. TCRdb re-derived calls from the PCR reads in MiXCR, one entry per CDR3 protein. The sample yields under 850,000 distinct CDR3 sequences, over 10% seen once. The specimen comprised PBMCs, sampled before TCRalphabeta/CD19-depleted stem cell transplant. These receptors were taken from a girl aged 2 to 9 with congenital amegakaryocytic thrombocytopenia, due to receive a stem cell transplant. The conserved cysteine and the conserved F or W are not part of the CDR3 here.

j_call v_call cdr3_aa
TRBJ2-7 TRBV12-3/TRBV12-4 ASSLAGGLYEQY
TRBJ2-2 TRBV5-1 ASSPPLSGDGELF
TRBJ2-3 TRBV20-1 SATPRVSFGDTQY
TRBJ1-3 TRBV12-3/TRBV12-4 ASSLVGPGNTIY
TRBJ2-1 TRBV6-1 ASSASGAKNEQF
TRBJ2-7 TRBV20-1 SLAGEVSYEQY
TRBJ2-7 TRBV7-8 ASSLEYYEQY
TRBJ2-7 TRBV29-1 SALSWEGSYEQY
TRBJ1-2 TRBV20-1 SATEKHGITGYT
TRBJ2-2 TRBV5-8 ASSLVAYYTGELF
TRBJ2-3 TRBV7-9 ASSLFGSDTQY
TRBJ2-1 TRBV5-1 ASSFKGNEQF
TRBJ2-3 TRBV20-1 SARPFSSTDTQY
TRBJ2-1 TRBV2 ASSRAGTNEQF
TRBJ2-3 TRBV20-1 SASPYHRDTQY
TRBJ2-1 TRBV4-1 ASSQRLVAGGVDNEQF
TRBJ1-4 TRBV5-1 ASSSPGQGVEKLF
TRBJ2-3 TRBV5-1 ASSLGPGTASTDTQY
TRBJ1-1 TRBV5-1 SCSLRQLNTEAF
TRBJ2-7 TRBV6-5 ASSYTVSYEQY
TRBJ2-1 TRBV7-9 ASSLGQVRWQF
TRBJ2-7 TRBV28 ASRGDRRYEQY
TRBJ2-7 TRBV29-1 SVDTGLAGAYEQY
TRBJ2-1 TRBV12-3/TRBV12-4 ASRGRLNEQF
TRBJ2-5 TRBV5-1 ASSLADRAQETQY
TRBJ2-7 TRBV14 ASSHLTYEQY
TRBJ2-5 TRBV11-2 ASSFSGTQETQY
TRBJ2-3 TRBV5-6 ASGLNGRWSDTQY
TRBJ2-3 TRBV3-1 ASSQALIGSPQY
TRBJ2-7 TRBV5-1 ASSQYLAGDYEQY
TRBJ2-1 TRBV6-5 ASSYSGGDYNEQF
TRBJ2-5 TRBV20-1 SAWPSETQY
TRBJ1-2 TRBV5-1 ASSLYTGDGYT
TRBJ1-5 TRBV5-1 ASSFTGGSDQPQH
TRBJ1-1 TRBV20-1 SALGQGAGTEAF
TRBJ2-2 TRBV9 ASSAPRTGSGNTGELF
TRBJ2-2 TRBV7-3 ASSAGTSVNTGELF
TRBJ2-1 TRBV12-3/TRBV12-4 ASSPQGYSYNEQF
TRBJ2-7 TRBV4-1 ASSPYPTGGDSFYEQY
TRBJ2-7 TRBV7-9 ASSFEGYSASYEQY
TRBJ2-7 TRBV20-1 SATISGRGSYEQY
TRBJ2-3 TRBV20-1 SASFGGGSDTQY
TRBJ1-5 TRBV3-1 ASSRGGQPQH
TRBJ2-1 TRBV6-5 ASSYWNGRKVSNEQF
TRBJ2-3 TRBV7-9 ASSLASPRQSDTQY
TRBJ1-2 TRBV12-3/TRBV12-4 ASSSGVNYGYT
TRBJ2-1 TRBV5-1 ASSLEASKTF
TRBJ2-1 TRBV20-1 SARLARAHEQF
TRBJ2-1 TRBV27 ASSLTLAGGANEQF
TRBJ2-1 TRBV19 ARKGRDYNEQF
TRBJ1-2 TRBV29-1 SVEDPDSFYGYT
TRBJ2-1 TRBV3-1 ASSQVDAYNEQF
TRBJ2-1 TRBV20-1 SARDGLYNEQF
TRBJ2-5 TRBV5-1 ASSLALAGAQETQY